This is a list of T cell receptor beta chains from one sample in a study of tumor-infiltrating lymphocytes in localized non-small cell lung cancer. Sequencing used immunoSEQ multiplex PCR; TCRdb keeps in-frame clones, though not all of them. In the table there are fewer than 20,000 clones, around 80% of which are singletons. The sample taken for sequencing was uninvolved lung tissue not adjacent to the tumor. The receptors shown here come from a human donor with non-small cell lung cancer. Both conserved end residues are part of each CDR3. Fields, in order: V gene, J gene, D gene, clone size, CDR3 protein, CDR3 DNA. A D gene is named only where the DNA matches it firmly. Rows give clone size only sometimes, using once, few, many, or a class for an expanded clone.

>TRBV4-2|TRBJ2-1|TRBD2|once
CASSQTSGRGPNEQFF
TGTGCCAGCAGCCAGACTAGCGGGAGAGGGCCAAATGAGCAGTTCTTC
>TRBV7-9|TRBJ2-7|NA|NA
CASSPDRSSYEQYF
TGTGCCAGCAGCCCGGATCGAAGCTCCTACGAGCAGTACTTC
>TRBV19|TRBJ1-1|NA|NA
CASSIGYGNTEAFF
TGTGCCAGTAGTATAGGATACGGGAACACTGAAGCTTTCTTT
>TRBV28|TRBJ2-7|NA|NA
CASSLRTFETYEQYF
TGTGCCAGCAGTTTACGGACTTTCGAAACCTACGAGCAGTACTTC
>TRBV6-5|TRBJ2-1|NA|NA
CASGLTYNEQFF
TGTGCCAGCGGCTTGACCTACAATGAGCAGTTCTTC
>TRBV7-9|TRBJ1-2|NA|NA
CASSFQGGQDGYTF
TGTGCCAGCAGCTTTCAAGGGGGGCAGGACGGCTACACCTTC
>TRBV6-1|TRBJ2-1|TRBD1|NA
CASSEVLNDREEFF
TGTGCCAGCAGTGAAGTTCTCAATGACAGGGAAGAGTTCTTC
>TRBV29-1|TRBJ2-5|TRBD2|NA
CSVGEGRGETQYF
TGCAGCGTTGGGGAAGGGAGGGGAGAGACCCAGTACTTC
>TRBV29-1|TRBJ1-2|TRBD1|medium-sized
CSVFRTGSGYTF
TGCAGCGTTTTTCGGACAGGGTCTGGCTACACCTTC
>TRBV6-1|TRBJ1-1|TRBD1|NA
CASSFYYRGSDEAFF
TGTGCCAGCAGCTTCTATTACAGGGGCTCGGATGAAGCTTTCTTT
>TRBV29-1|TRBJ2-2|NA|few
CSVDPNQGTGELFF
TGCAGCGTTGATCCCAACCAGGGGACCGGGGAGCTGTTTTTT
>TRBV5-1|TRBJ2-5|TRBD2|NA
CASSNSGTEETQYF
TGCGCCAGCAGCAACAGCGGGACGGAAGAGACCCAGTACTTC
>TRBV10-3|TRBJ1-1|TRBD1|NA
CAITGDRGFDEAFF
TGTGCCATCACCGGGGACAGGGGTTTCGATGAAGCTTTCTTT
>TRBV28|TRBJ2-7|TRBD1|NA
CASSLLETGVEQYF
TGTGCCAGCAGTTTACTCGAGACAGGGGTCGAGCAGTACTTC
>TRBV2|TRBJ1-1|NA|NA
CASSAGTVNTEAFF
TGTGCCAGCAGTGCAGGAACCGTGAACACTGAAGCTTTCTTT
>TRBV6-4|TRBJ2-3|TRBD1|NA
CASSDDRGDTQYF
TGTGCCAGCAGTGACGACAGGGGAGATACGCAGTATTTT
>TRBV10-2|TRBJ1-3|NA|NA
CASTGQSGNTIYF
TGCGCCAGCACTGGACAATCTGGAAACACCATATATTTT
>TRBV5-6|TRBJ2-1|NA|NA
CASSWADRYNEQFF
TGTGCCAGCAGCTGGGCCGACAGATACAATGAGCAGTTCTTC
>TRBV10-1|TRBJ1-1|NA|once
CASSEDVENTEAFF
TGCGCCAGCAGTGAGGATGTGGAGAACACTGAAGCTTTCTTT
>TRBV23-1|TRBJ2-6|TRBD1|NA
CASSQSPAPGTGSSGANVLTF
TGCGCCAGCAGTCAATCACCGGCCCCTGGGACAGGGAGCTCTGGGGCCAACGTCCTGACTTTC
>TRBV2|TRBJ1-5|TRBD1|NA
CASSADRAGFNQPQHF
TGTGCCAGCAGTGCCGACAGGGCGGGATTCAATCAGCCCCAGCATTTT
>TRBV28|TRBJ2-3|NA|NA
CASRLDPSTDTQYF
TGTGCCAGCCGATTGGACCCGAGCACAGATACGCAGTATTTT
>TRBV29-1|TRBJ2-7|NA|NA
CSVGQGAREQYF
TGCAGCGTTGGTCAGGGCGCTCGCGAGCAGTACTTC
>TRBV15|TRBJ2-2|NA|NA
CATSREPNTGELFF
TGTGCCACCAGCAGAGAGCCAAACACCGGGGAGCTGTTTTTT
>TRBV5-1|TRBJ2-2|NA|NA
CASSPLPGWNTGELFF
TGCGCCAGCAGCCCCCTACCCGGGTGGAACACCGGGGAGCTGTTTTTT
>TRBV6-6|TRBJ2-1|NA|NA
CASSLSEWGEQFF
TGTGCCAGCAGTCTATCCGAGTGGGGTGAGCAGTTCTTC
>TRBV2|TRBJ1-2|NA|NA
CASSEGHAAWNYGYTF
TGTGCCAGCAGTGAAGGACACGCGGCATGGAACTATGGCTACACCTTC
>TRBV27|TRBJ2-1|TRBD2|NA
CASSPLAGGYNEQFF
TGTGCCAGCAGTCCTCTAGCGGGAGGGTACAATGAGCAGTTCTTC
>TRBV6-5|TRBJ1-1|NA|NA
CASSPRMNTEAFF
TGTGCCAGCAGTCCTAGGATGAACACTGAAGCTTTCTTT
>TRBV29-1|TRBJ2-3|NA|NA
CSVDRQGGRSSTDTQYF
TGCAGCGTTGATCGACAGGGAGGACGATCTAGCACAGATACGCAGTATTTT
>TRBV9|TRBJ1-3|NA|large
CASSGSTGISGNTIYF
TGTGCCAGCAGCGGATCGACGGGAATCTCTGGAAACACCATATATTTT
>TRBV2|TRBJ1-5|TRBD1|NA
CASSPRTGGGQPQHF
TGTGCCAGCAGTCCTCGGACAGGCGGAGGACAGCCCCAGCATTTT
>TRBV7-9|TRBJ2-2|NA|NA
CASRRQDPGELFF
TGTGCCAGCAGGAGACAGGATCCCGGGGAGCTGTTTTTT
>TRBV11-2|TRBJ2-1|NA|once
CASSRSFSGGNEQFF
TGTGCCAGCAGCCGATCATTCTCAGGGGGGAATGAGCAGTTCTTC
>TRBV5-6|TRBJ1-1|NA|NA
CASSLGWTGGTEAFF
TGTGCCAGCAGCTTGGGTTGGACGGGTGGGACTGAAGCTTTCTTT
>TRBV4-2|TRBJ2-5|NA|NA
CASSQAAVPGTQYF
TGTGCCAGCAGCCAGGCGGCCGTTCCGGGGACCCAGTACTTC
>TRBV7-9|TRBJ1-1|NA|NA
CASSHGTKGTEAFF
TGTGCCAGCAGTCACGGGACAAAAGGGACTGAAGCTTTCTTT
>TRBV27|TRBJ2-5|NA|NA
CASSLSWQIHETQYF
TGTGCCAGCAGTTTATCCTGGCAAATACATGAGACCCAGTACTTC
>TRBV28|TRBJ2-7|TRBD2|NA
CASRGTSGDQYEQYF
TGTGCCAGCAGGGGGACTAGCGGGGATCAATACGAGCAGTACTTC
>TRBV28|TRBJ1-2|NA|NA
CASRFPGPQVWGYTF
TGTGCCAGCAGATTCCCGGGACCCCAAGTATGGGGCTACACCTTC
>TRBV5-4|TRBJ1-3|NA|few
CASSLGAASSGNTIYF
TGTGCCAGCAGCTTGGGGGCGGCCAGCTCTGGAAACACCATATATTTT